The 32 T cell receptor beta chains below all came from one sample that was sequenced in a study of identifying expanded T cells in peripheral blood. Clones were sequenced by immunoSEQ multiplex PCR, and TCRdb holds only the in-frame ones, with some missing. The table has about 100,000 clones, over 75% seen once. Sequenced material: blood. The source is a person aged 18 to 75 in good health.

The rearrangement uses TRBV28 and TRBJ1-1; D is unclear. CDR3 length: 12 amino acids. Germline V gene sequence: CDR1 MDHEN, CDR2 SYDVKM. Trimming pared 6 bases from V and 0 bases from J, leaving 5 bases between. CDR3 region: CASRILNTEAFF. For the CDR3, the DNA is TGTGCCAGCAGAATTTTGAACACTGAAGCTTTCTTT. Complete variable domain (other parts from reference TRBV28 and TRBJ1-1): DVKVTQSSRYLVKRTGEKVFLECVQDMDHENMFWYRQDPGLGLRLIYFSYDVKMKEKGDIPEGYSVSREKKERFSLILESASTNQTSMYLCASRILNTEAFFGQGTRLTVV.

The chain has TRBV7-8 and TRBJ2-7; maybe TRBD2 (5 bases). CDR1 and CDR2 (germline): SGHVS, FQNEAQ. Trimming removed 6 bases from V and 6 bases from J, with 18 bases in between. The CDR3 contains 14 residues. The CDR3 here is CASSPGLHWGEQYF. The CDR3 DNA follows: TGTGCCAGCAGTCCCGGACTCCATTGGGGCGAGCAGTACTTC.

V usage is TRBV19 and J usage is TRBJ1-2; D not resolved. The CDR3 consists of 13 residues. Looked up from germline, CDR1 is LNHDA and CDR2 is SQIVND (reference sequence). The ends were cut back, 5 bases at V and 3 bases at J, with 10 bases in the middle. Here the CDR3 reads CASSYLSYYGYTF. In DNA, the CDR3 is TGTGCCAGTAGTTACTTGTCCTACTATGGCTACACCTTC.

This chain uses TRBV7-9 with TRBJ1-1; the D gene is possibly TRBD1 (6 bases). The CDR3 sequence is 15 residues long. Trimming removed 3 bases at V and 4 bases at J, with 15 bases between. From germline, CDR1 is SEHNR and CDR2 FQNEAQ (reference sequence). The CDR3 reads CASSFVSLGATEAFF. The CDR3 coding sequence is TGTGCCAGCAGCTTTGTGAGTCTGGGGGCCACTGAAGCTTTCTTT.

In its sample, this clone was seen a few times. This chain connects TRBV25-1 to TRBJ2-3; no firm D call. CDR1 is MGHDK and CDR2 is SYGVNS in the germline V gene. This CDR3 contains 14 residues. Between the trimmed V and J ends, which lost 2 bases and 2 bases, there was a span of 8 bases. DNA of the CDR3: TGTGCCAGCAGTGAAGAGCGTGCCACAGATACGCAGTATTTT. The encoded protein is CASSEERATDTQYF.

This sequence joins TRBV6-5 and TRBJ2-5; D might be TRBD1 (6 bases). The germline CDR1 and CDR2 sequences are MNHEY and SVGAGI. Trimming removed 2 bases at V and 2 bases at J, with 12 bases between. The CDR3 has 15 residues. CDR3 protein: CASSYGTGFQETQYF. CDR3 DNA sequence: TGTGCCAGCAGTTACGGAACAGGGTTTCAAGAGACCCAGTACTTC.

This chain connects TRBV7-3 to TRBJ2-3, with no clear D. The V gene lost 3 bases and the J gene lost 0 bases, with 7 bases spanning the gap. Per the germline V gene, CDR1 is SGHTA and CDR2 is FQGTGA. CDR3 size: 14 residues. CDR3 in amino acids: CASSLQSSTDTQYF. The CDR3 DNA sequence: TGTGCCAGCAGCTTGCAGTCTAGCACAGATACGCAGTATTTT.

The chain links TRBV6-5 to TRBJ2-1; D ambiguous. The CDR3 runs to 16 residues. Germline-derived CDR1 and CDR2 are MNHEY and SVGAGI. The V end was cut by 4 bases, the J end by 5 bases, with 18 bases between. The CDR3 DNA reads as TGTGCCAGCAGTTCACCTTTCTTCGGGCAGAACAATGAGCAGTTCTTC. As protein: CASSSPFFGQNNEQFF.

The chain is built from TRBV7-9 and TRBJ1-4, with a possible D match to TRBD1 (6 bases). Between the trimmed V and J ends, which lost 3 bases and 4 bases, there was a span of 12 bases. Germline-derived CDR1 and CDR2 are SEHNR and FQNEAQ (reference sequence). This CDR3 is built from 15 residues. Here the CDR3 DNA reads TGTGCCAGCAGCTTGGGGACATTGGTTAATGAAAAACTGTTTTTT. The encoded protein is CASSLGTLVNEKLFF.

In this sample, this clone turned up once. This chain connects TRBV4-1 to TRBJ2-7; a possible D gene is TRBD1 (6 bases). The CDR3 contains 18 residues. The germline gives CDR1 MGHRA, CDR2 YSYEKL. Trimming pared 4 bases from V and 1 base from J, leaving 23 bases between. The CDR3 region has the DNA TGCGCCAGCAGCCGTGGCATCTCGACAGGCGTCATGTCCTACGAGCAGTACTTC. This encodes CASSRGISTGVMSYEQYF.

The chain employs TRBV11-2 and TRBJ2-5, with 11 bases identical to TRBD2. The germline V gene has CDR1 SGHAT and CDR2 FQNNGV. There are 15 residues in the CDR3. Trimming cost V 7 bases and J 4 bases; bases outside gene matches: 8. CDR3 sequence (DNA): TGTGCCAGCACCTTTAATCTAGCGGGGGGAGAGACCCAGTACTTC. Amino acids: CASTFNLAGGETQYF.

J is TRBJ2-3 and V is TRBV7-2; TRBD1 aligns across 8 bases. V shed 5 bases and J 3 bases; nucleotides not matched to a gene: 10. Germline loops: CDR1 SGHTA, CDR2 FQGNSA. CDR3 length: 16 amino acids. Here the CDR3 DNA reads TGTGCCAGCAGCGGCCAGGGGGCGCGAGGAACAGATACGCAGTATTTT. Translation gives CASSGQGARGTDTQYF.

The DNA of the CDR3 is TGTGCCAGCAGCAAGGGACTACTCCTTTACAATGAGCAGTTCTTC. Translated: CASSKGLLLYNEQFF. The chain uses TRBV14 and TRBJ2-1; TRBD2 matches at 7 bases. This CDR3 region has 15 residues. J was trimmed by 4 bases and V by 5 bases; bases with no gene match: 8. From germline, CDR1 is SGHDN and CDR2 FVKESK.

This sequence joins TRBV7-9 and TRBJ1-4, with D unresolved. The CDR3 is 15 amino acids. Germline-derived CDR1 and CDR2 are SEHNR and FQNEAQ (reference sequence). V gave up 1 base and J gave up 5 bases, with 11 bases separating them. DNA for the CDR3: TGTGCCAGCAGCTTAGGATCGGGCTCCAATGAAAAACTGTTTTTT. Protein: CASSLGSGSNEKLFF. Full variable domain (missing parts from reference TRBV7-9 and TRBJ1-4): DTGVSQNPRHKITKRGQNVTFRCDPISEHNRLYWYRQTLGQGPEFLTYFQNEAQLEKSRLLSDRFSAERPKGSFSTLEIQRTEQGDSAMYLCASSLGSGSNEKLFFGSGTQLSVL.

For the CDR3, the DNA is TGTGCCACCAGCCCGGACACAGGACAGCACACTGAAGCTTTCTTT. It translates to CATSPDTGQHTEAFF. The chain has TRBV15 and TRBJ1-1; possibly TRBD1 for D (6 bases). V lost 5 bases, J lost 3 bases, and 16 bases lay in between. This CDR3 contains 15 residues. The germline V gene has CDR1 LNHNV and CDR2 YYDKDF (reference sequence).

This clone appeared a single time. V gene TRBV7-3 combines with J gene TRBJ2-3; D is unclear. Germline V CDR1 and CDR2: SGHTA, FQGTGA. The length of the CDR3 is 15 residues. Trimming left V 6 bases short and J 0 bases short, with 13 bases between. The CDR3 sequence: CASSPSLGSTDTQYF. Here the CDR3 DNA reads TGTGCCAGCAGTCCGTCGCTAGGTAGCACAGATACGCAGTATTTT.

This clone came up a few times. This sequence joins TRBV19 and TRBJ1-1; D is perhaps TRBD1 (5 bases). Germline CDR1 reads LNHDA; CDR2 reads SQIVND (reference sequence). V was trimmed by 6 bases and J by 7 bases, leaving 12 bases between them. The CDR3 is 12 amino acids. In DNA form, the CDR3 reads TGTGCCAGTAGCCAGGGAGGAGGTGAAGCTTTCTTT. It codes for CASSQGGGEAFF.

The rearrangement links TRBV21-1 to TRBJ1-2; TRBD1 is the table's D call and was not checked against the DNA. TRBV21-1 is given as a pseudogene. CDR3 length equals 16 residues. CDR3 coding DNA: TGTGCCAACACTAGACAGGACAATCACCTCCCCTATGGCTACACCTTC. It encodes CANTRQDNHLPYGYTF.

In its sample, this clone was seen once. The chain combines TRBV5-8 with TRBJ2-1, with 7 bases lining up with TRBD2. V gave up 2 bases and J gave up 10 bases; unmatched junction bases: 18. Per germline, CDR1 SGHTS and CDR2 YDEGEE. The CDR3 spans 17 residues. The CDR3 DNA follows: TGTGCCAGCAGCTTCTTACCTAGCGGCCATGGACCAGGGGAGCAGTTCTTC. Translated: CASSFLPSGHGPGEQFF.

The V gene is TRBV19, the J gene TRBJ1-2, with 7 positions matching TRBD1. Germline CDR1 reads LNHDA; CDR2 reads SQIVND (reference sequence). Trimming cost V 9 bases and J 4 bases; bases outside gene matches: 11. The CDR3 has 14 amino acids. The CDR3 DNA sequence: TGTGCCAGCCGCCAGGGGGAAGGCTCCTATGGCTACACCTTC. Its protein is CASRQGEGSYGYTF.

The CDR3 region is CASSPDLRAGDGGELFF. In nucleotides, the CDR3 is TGTGCCAGCAGCCCCGACCTCAGAGCGGGAGACGGCGGGGAGCTGTTTTTT. The rearrangement uses TRBV7-3 and TRBJ2-2, with 8 nucleotides matching TRBD2. The CDR3 consists of 17 residues. Per germline, CDR1 SGHTA and CDR2 FQGTGA. V shed 5 bases, J shed 7 bases, and the junction held 15 bases outside the gene matches.

The gene calls are TRBV30 and TRBJ1-1, with 8 bases identical to TRBD1. The CDR3 contains 15 residues. In germline, CDR1 is GTSNPN, CDR2 SVGIG (reference sequence). The ends lost 2 bases at V and 4 bases at J; junction bases unmatched: 9. This chain's CDR3 is CAWSNTPGQATEAFF. In DNA, the CDR3 is TGTGCCTGGAGTAATACGCCGGGACAGGCCACTGAAGCTTTCTTT.

The chain has TRBV5-1 and TRBJ1-2, with 8 positions matching TRBD1. Germline V gene lookup returns CDR1 SGHRS and CDR2 YFSETQ. V lost 0 bases and J lost 2; bases outside the gene matches: 0. This CDR3 has 14 residues. CDR3 DNA sequence: TGCGCCAGCAGCTTGGGGACAGGGAACTATGGCTACACCTTC. Translating gives CASSLGTGNYGYTF.

This clone was observed a handful of times. This sequence joins TRBV19 and TRBJ2-5; possibly TRBD1 for D (7 bases). Germline loops: CDR1 LNHDA, CDR2 SQIVND (reference sequence). This CDR3 contains 15 residues. Trimming left V 5 bases short and J 2 bases short, with 15 bases between. CDR3 in amino acids: CASSPGGSVQETQYF. DNA of the CDR3: TGTGCCAGTAGTCCAGGGGGGAGCGTGCAAGAGACCCAGTACTTC. Using reference TRBV19 and TRBJ2-5 for the parts outside the CDR3, the full variable domain is DGGITQSPKYLFRKEGQNVTLSCEQNLNHDAMYWYRQDPGQGLRLIYYSQIVNDFQKGDIAEGYSVSREKKESFPLTVTSAQKNPTAFYLCASSPGGSVQETQYFGPGTRLLVL.

The rearrangement uses TRBV19 and TRBJ2-3; TRBD1 aligns across 7 bases. CDR3 length equals 14 residues. Germline V lookup: CDR1 LNHDA, CDR2 SQIVND (reference sequence). Here the CDR3 reads CATTGTAATDTQYF. DNA for the CDR3: TGTGCAACAACGGGGACAGCAGCCACAGATACGCAGTATTTT. The full variable domain, completed using reference TRBV19 and TRBJ2-3, is DGGITQSPKYLFRKEGQNVTLSCEQNLNHDAMYWYRQDPGQGLRLIYYSQIVNDFQKGDIAEGYSVSREKKESFPLTVTSAQKNPTAFYLCATTGTAATDTQYFGPGTRLTVL.

The J gene is TRBJ2-5, the V gene TRBV5-1; 9 nucleotides line up with TRBD2. V was pared by 5 bases and J by 5 bases, with 10 bases of the junction left unmatched. The V gene's germline CDR1 is SGHRS and CDR2 YFSETQ. CDR3 length equals 15 residues. The CDR3 nucleotides read TGCGCCAGCAGGGCGGCGGCGGGGGGGCGGGAGACCCAGTACTTC. It yields the protein CASRAAAGGRETQYF. The variable domain in full, completed from reference TRBV5-1 and TRBJ2-5, reads KAGVTQTPRYLIKTRGQQVTLSCSPISGHRSVSWYQQTPGQGLQFLFEYFSETQRNKGNFPGRFSGRQFSNSRSEMNVSTLELGDSALYLCASRAAAGGRETQYFGPGTRLLVL.

V is TRBV9 and J is TRBJ1-3; 11 nucleotides agree with TRBD1. Germline loops: CDR1 SGDLS, CDR2 YYNGEE. The CDR3 runs 18 residues. Trimming removed 3 bases from V and 0 bases from J; junction bases left unmatched: 8. Here the CDR3 reads CASSGWDRGFVSGNTIYF. The CDR3 nucleotides are TGTGCCAGCAGCGGTTGGGACAGGGGGTTTGTCTCTGGAAACACCATATATTTT.

The CDR3 bases are TGCGCCAGCAGCCAAGCCGGGGGTGGGGTTAATTCACCCCTCCACTTT. This translates into CASSQAGGGVNSPLHF. The V gene is TRBV4-1, the J gene TRBJ1-6, with TRBD1 as a possible D gene (5 bases). The germline V gene encodes CDR1 MGHRA and CDR2 YSYEKL. The CDR3 covers 16 residues. The ends were cut back, 1 base at V and 6 bases at J, with 13 bases in the middle.

V gene TRBV6-1 combines with J gene TRBJ1-6, with 10 nucleotides matching TRBD1. In germline, CDR1 is MNHNS, CDR2 SASEGT. The V segment lost 1 base and the J segment 9 bases; nucleotides outside the gene matches: 9. This CDR3 comprises 17 residues. CDR3 in amino acids: CASSEVEPGTGVSPLHF. As DNA, the CDR3 is TGTGCCAGCAGTGAAGTAGAGCCCGGGACAGGGGTTTCACCCCTCCACTTT.

The chain recombines TRBV5-4 with TRBJ2-5, with D possibly matching TRBD1 (5 bases). Germline V gives CDR1 SGHNT, CDR2 YYREEE (reference sequence). V lost 5 bases to trimming and J lost 1 base, with 9 bases between them. This CDR3 is 13 amino acids long. CDR3 protein: CASSGAVQETQYF. In DNA form, the CDR3 reads TGTGCCAGCAGTGGGGCAGTCCAAGAGACCCAGTACTTC.

The chain is built from TRBV5-4 and TRBJ2-7, with TRBD1 identical over 8 bases. The CDR3 loop spans 13 amino acids. The V and J ends lost 2 bases and 5 bases, in that order; junction bases with no gene match: 3. The germline gives CDR1 SGHNT, CDR2 YYREEE (reference sequence). The CDR3 coding sequence is TGTGCCAGCAGCTTCCGGACAGGGAACGAGCAGTACTTC. Its translation: CASSFRTGNEQYF.

Only a few counts were recorded for this clone. The chain is built from TRBV7-9 and TRBJ2-1, with unresolved D. Germline V gives CDR1 SEHNR, CDR2 FQNEAQ (reference sequence). The CDR3 totals 14 residues. The V end lost 10 bases, the J end lost 2 bases, and 15 bases lay between the germline ends. CDR3 nucleotide sequence: TGTGCCACTACCGTCCCCTCTACCTACAATGAGCAGTTCTTC. Its translation is CATTVPSTYNEQFF.